These T cell receptor beta chains were read from a single sample in a study of Graves' ophthalmopathy and Graves' hyperthyroidism. Each CDR3 protein is one row after TCRdb ran MiXCR on the multiplex PCR reads. Found here are around 520,000 distinct CDR3 sequences, under 40% of them singletons; the top ten hold 3.5% to 5%. Specimen: peripheral blood or thyroid tissue (not recorded which). These receptors all stem from an adult man with Graves' hyperthyroidism. The CDR3 runs from the conserved cysteine through the conserved F or W. The D gene is left open where the match is weak. Size values are once, few and many counts, or a class for expanded clones, and some rows have none.

d_gene: TRBD1; v_gene: TRBV7-9; j_gene: TRBJ1-2; abundance: many; CDR3nt: TGTGCCAGCAGCTTAGCGGACAGGCCAGTTTATGGCTACACCTTC; CDR3aa: CASSLADRPVYGYTF
d_gene: TRBD2; v_gene: TRBV7-3; j_gene: TRBJ2-5; abundance: -; CDR3nt: TGTGCCAGCAGCGGGCCTGGGGCTAGCGGTGTCTGGGAGACCCAGTACTTC; CDR3aa: CASSGPGASGVWETQYF
d_gene: -; v_gene: TRBV12-3/TRBV12-4; j_gene: TRBJ2-7; abundance: many; CDR3nt: TGTGCCAGCAGTTTCGCAGCGGTGGCGAACGCGCAGTACTTC; CDR3aa: CASSFAAVANAQYF
d_gene: TRBD1; v_gene: TRBV20-1; j_gene: TRBJ2-7; abundance: many; CDR3nt: TGCAGTGCTACACGACAGGGCCTGGGCTACGAGCAGTACTTC; CDR3aa: CSATRQGLGYEQYF
d_gene: TRBD1; v_gene: TRBV20-1; j_gene: TRBJ1-6; abundance: -; CDR3nt: TGCAGTGCACAGTGGACAGGGCAGCAATCACCCCTCCACTTT; CDR3aa: CSAQWTGQQSPLHF
d_gene: -; v_gene: TRBV25-1; j_gene: TRBJ1-5; abundance: -; CDR3nt: TGTGCCAGCAGTGCTAGGGAAGCGACGAGCAATCAGCCCCAGCATTTT; CDR3aa: CASSAREATSNQPQHF
d_gene: TRBD2; v_gene: TRBV12-3/TRBV12-4; j_gene: TRBJ2-2; abundance: -; CDR3nt: TGTGCCAGCAGGATGACTAGCGGGAATACCGGGGAGCTGTTTTTT; CDR3aa: CASRMTSGNTGELFF
d_gene: TRBD2; v_gene: TRBV10-3; j_gene: TRBJ2-7; abundance: -; CDR3nt: TGTGCCATCAGTGATTCTAGCGGGAGTGGCGAGCAGTACTTC; CDR3aa: CAISDSSGSGEQYF
d_gene: TRBD2; v_gene: TRBV7-9; j_gene: TRBJ2-5; abundance: few; CDR3nt: TGTGCCAGCAGCCTTCTAGCGGGGGTCGGGTTGGAGACCCAGTACTTC; CDR3aa: CASSLLAGVGLETQYF
d_gene: TRBD1; v_gene: TRBV19; j_gene: TRBJ1-5; abundance: many; CDR3nt: TGTGCCAGTAGTATAATACAGGGGGCTAGGGGCAATCAGCCCCAGCATTTT; CDR3aa: CASSIIQGARGNQPQHF
d_gene: -; v_gene: TRBV12-3/TRBV12-4; j_gene: TRBJ1-3; abundance: many; CDR3nt: TGTGCCAGCAGGTCTCAGTGGTACGAAAACACCATATATTTT; CDR3aa: CASRSQWYENTIYF
d_gene: -; v_gene: TRBV28; j_gene: TRBJ1-1; abundance: few; CDR3nt: TGTGCCAGCAGTCCCTCCTGGGTAGCTTTCTTT; CDR3aa: CASSPSWVAFF
d_gene: TRBD1; v_gene: TRBV5-1; j_gene: TRBJ2-3; abundance: -; CDR3nt: TGCGCCAGCAGCTTGGGACAGGGTGGCACAGATACGCAGTATTTT; CDR3aa: CASSLGQGGTDTQYF
d_gene: TRBD2; v_gene: TRBV7-9; j_gene: TRBJ2-1; abundance: -; CDR3nt: TGTGCCAGCAGCCGGGGGGACAATGAGCAGTTCTTC; CDR3aa: CASSRGDNEQFF
d_gene: -; v_gene: TRBV20-1; j_gene: TRBJ2-7; abundance: many; CDR3nt: TGCAGTGCTAGAGATAAGATAGCGGCCTACGAGCAGTACTTC; CDR3aa: CSARDKIAAYEQYF
d_gene: TRBD1; v_gene: TRBV4-1; j_gene: TRBJ1-6; abundance: -; CDR3nt: TGCGCCAGCAGCCAAAGGACAGGGGGACATAATTCACCCCTCCACTTT; CDR3aa: CASSQRTGGHNSPLHF
d_gene: TRBD1; v_gene: TRBV28; j_gene: TRBJ2-7; abundance: -; CDR3nt: TGTGCCAGCAGTCCGTCAGACAGGGCGGTCTCCTACGAGCAGTACTTC; CDR3aa: CASSPSDRAVSYEQYF